Listed below are T cell receptor beta chains from one sample, sequenced in a study of T-cell reconstitution after alpha-beta-depleted transplantation in children. TCRdb re-derived calls from the PCR reads in MiXCR, one entry per CDR3 protein. This table has a few hundred thousand distinct CDR3 sequences, 9.5% to 15% appearing once. The sequencing here drew on PBMCs from the stem cell graft donor, taken from the stem cell graft. These receptors originate from a human donor who donated a stem cell graft to a child with combined immunodeficiency. CDR3s include the opening cysteine and the closing phenylalanine or tryptophan. A D gene is named only where the DNA matches it firmly. Not all rows give a size; the values are once, few, many and, for expanded clones, a class.

TRBV10-2	-	TRBD1	TRBJ1-2	TGCGCCAGCAGTGATTCGGGGCCAGGGGGCTATGGCTACACCTTC	CASSDSGPGGYGYTF
TRBV3-1	-	-	TRBJ2-2	TGTGCCAGCAGCCAAGACTTCCGGGACTCCTACACCGGGGAGCTGTTTTTT	CASSQDFRDSYTGELFF
TRBV12-3/TRBV12-4	many	TRBD1	TRBJ2-5	TGTGCCATACGACAGGGGGAAGAGACCCAGTACTTC	CAIRQGEETQYF
TRBV5-6	few	-	TRBJ1-1	TGTGCCAGCAGCTTAGGTCCTCCTGACACTGAAGCTTTCTTT	CASSLGPPDTEAFF
TRBV27	-	-	TRBJ2-1	TGTGCCAGCAGTTTAGGGGACGAAGGCTATGAGCAGTTCTTC	CASSLGDEGYEQFF
TRBV5-6	few	TRBD1	TRBJ1-2	TGTGCCAGCAGCCCAATAGACAGGGGCAACTATGGCTACACCTTC	CASSPIDRGNYGYTF
TRBV5-6	-	-	TRBJ2-7	TGTGCCAGCAGCGCCGTCTCAGCGTTCTACGAGCAGTACTTC	CASSAVSAFYEQYF
TRBV7-2	-	TRBD1	TRBJ2-7	TGTGCCAGCAGCGCTGGACAGGGGAGAGGTGCCCTACGGATCTACGAGCAGTACTTC	CASSAGQGRGALRIYEQYF
TRBV4-3	-	-	TRBJ1-3	TGCGCCAGCAGCCAAGATCAGAAATCCTCTGGAAACACCATATATTTT	CASSQDQKSSGNTIYF
TRBV11-1	many	TRBD1	TRBJ2-2	TGTGCCAGCAGCAGCCGGGGCAACAGGGGGCGTGAATACAGGAACACCGGGGAGCTGTTTTTT	CASSSRGNRGREYRNTGELFF